This entry lists 28 T cell receptor beta chains sequenced from one sample in a study of T cells in Graves' hyperthyroidism and ophthalmopathy. Amplification yielded TCR beta CDR3 regions, with RNA transcripts as the source. The primer set for the first-round RT-PCR of the TCR CDR3 was HTBI. TCRdb reanalysed the multiplex PCR reads using MiXCR and keeps one entry per CDR3 protein. The sample comprises some 760,000 distinct CDR3 sequences, approximately 15% of which are singletons, and 10% to 13% rests with the top ten. The material sequenced was blood. The receptors were sampled from a woman younger than 30 with Graves' hyperthyroidism.

This clonotype was counted a few times. This sequence may be a read error, since a much larger clone differs from it by one base. Here the CDR3 DNA reads TGTGCCAGCAGTCCGGGCCCGAAACCCTACGAGCAGTACTTC. Amino acid sequence: CASSPGPKPYEQYF. The rearrangement uses TRBV28 and TRBJ2-7; D ambiguous. This CDR3 contains 14 residues. V shed 5 bases and J shed 2 bases, with 13 bases lying between them. Germline V gives CDR1 MDHEN, CDR2 SYDVKM.

In this sample, this clonotype turned up many times. The chain uses TRBV28 and TRBJ2-1; TRBD1 matches 7 bases. V lost 3 bases, J lost 3 bases, and 8 bases stayed unmatched. This CDR3 is 16 amino acids long. Germline CDR1 and CDR2: MDHEN and SYDVKM. The CDR3 reads CASSLWDSQFYNEQFF. In DNA form, the CDR3 reads TGTGCCAGCAGTTTGTGGGACAGCCAGTTCTACAATGAGCAGTTCTTC.

The table lists this clonotype with many counts. The V call is TRBV27, the J call TRBJ2-7; D could derive from TRBD1 or TRBD2 (5 bases each). From germline, CDR1 is MNHEY and CDR2 SMNVEV (reference sequence). V was pared by 6 bases and J by 6 bases, with 15 bases between. This CDR3 is built from 13 residues. The CDR3 reads CASRLDRLSEQYF. Written as DNA, the CDR3 is TGTGCCAGCAGACTAGACAGATTATCCGAGCAGTACTTC.

This clonotype was picked up many times. The chain uses TRBV28 and TRBJ1-2; D gene unclear. CDR3 length equals 13 residues. Germline assignment: CDR1 MDHEN and CDR2 SYDVKM. V was shortened by 6 bases and J by 6 bases, with 14 bases between the two germline ends. CDR3 nucleotides: TGTGCCAGCAGAAGGGTTTTTAAGGATGGCTACACCTTC. Its translation is CASRRVFKDGYTF.

Only a few counts were recorded for this clonotype. This rearrangement joins TRBV6-7 to TRBJ1-5; no firm D call. TRBV6-7 belongs to the ORF category, with a function that is uncertain. The CDR3 spans 18 residues. Trimming shortened V by 0 bases and J by 0 bases, and 15 bases separated the two germline ends. DNA for the CDR3: TGTGCCAGCAGTTACTCCTCCCGACACCGTTATAGCAATCAGCCCCAGCATTTT. This encodes CASSYSSRHRYSNQPQHF.

Notes on this clonotype: Germline and junction disagree at one end, which may indicate a read error. This CDR3 is CASSLALSSGNTIHF. CDR3 sequence (DNA): TGTGCCAGCAGTTTAGCGCTTAGTTCTGGAAACACCATACATTTT. The chain links TRBV12-3 or TRBV12-4 to TRBJ1-3; the D is unclear. The CDR3 sequence is 15 residues long.

This clonotype was detected many times. The rearrangement uses TRBV28 and TRBJ2-1; either TRBD1 or TRBD2 may fit D (6 bases each). CDR3 length: 15 residues. With 6 bases removed from V and 6 bases from J, the gap between germline ends came to 18 bases. Germline values: CDR1 MDHEN, CDR2 SYDVKM. CDR3 sequence reads: CASSIGSEGGNEQFF. The CDR3 coding sequence is TGTGCCAGCAGCATAGGGTCAGAGGGGGGCAATGAGCAGTTCTTC.

The V gene is TRBV4-1, the J gene TRBJ2-7; the match to TRBD1 covers 7 bases. The CDR3 covers 16 residues. CDR1 and CDR2 (germline): MGHRA, YSYEKL. V shed 0 bases and J 5 bases; nucleotides not matched to a gene: 10. The CDR3, as DNA: TGCGCCAGCAGCCAAGATCTCCCCAGGGGGTTCGACGAGCAGTACTTC. Translating gives CASSQDLPRGFDEQYF.

This clonotype was found many times. This chain uses TRBV11-2 with TRBJ1-1; no clear D gene. Trimming took off 5 bases at V and 5 bases at J, with 21 bases between the two ends. CDR3 size: 16 residues. Germline V CDR1 and CDR2: SGHAT, FQNNGV. The CDR3 sequence is CASSPPLYLTSTEAFF. CDR3 nucleotide sequence: TGTGCCAGCAGCCCACCCCTTTATCTGACGAGTACTGAAGCTTTCTTT.

The chain employs TRBV6-1 and TRBJ2-3; 7 bases align to TRBD2. Germline CDR1 reads MNHNS; CDR2 reads SASEGT. Trimming at V came to 3 bases and at J to 2 bases, leaving 5 bases not matched to a gene. The CDR3 length is 15 residues. The CDR3 DNA reads TGTGCCAGCAGTGAGCGGGAGACCCTCACAGATACGCAGTATTTT. This codes for CASSERETLTDTQYF.

The J gene is TRBJ2-7, the V gene TRBV20-1, with D maybe TRBD2 (5 bases). CDR3 length: 13 residues. Germline V gene sequence: CDR1 DFQATT, CDR2 SNEGSKA (reference sequence). Deletions cut 7 bases from V and 0 bases from J, with 13 bases between. CDR3 in DNA: TGCAGTGTGGAGGCCCCGAGCTCCTACGAGCAGTACTTC. The encoded protein is CSVEAPSSYEQYF.

This clonotype has more than one count but fewer than ten. The V gene is TRBV7-9, the J gene TRBJ1-2; a possible D gene is TRBD1 (5 bases). The V gene lost 4 bases and the J gene lost 4 bases, with 16 bases spanning the gap. This CDR3 is built from 15 residues. Looked up from germline, CDR1 is SEHNR and CDR2 is FQNEAQ (reference sequence). The CDR3 DNA reads TGTGCCAGCAGCTCGGGGGGAGACCCAAGCTATGGCTACACCTTC. Protein sequence: CASSSGGDPSYGYTF.

This clonotype appeared many times. The V call is TRBV24-1, the J call TRBJ2-1; TRBD2 is a possible D gene (6 bases). This CDR3 spans 15 amino acids. Trimming removed 2 bases from V and 5 bases from J, with 12 bases in between. Germline assignment: CDR1 KGHDR and CDR2 SFDVKD. The CDR3: CATSDSMDYHNEQFF. CDR3 DNA sequence: TGTGCCACCAGTGATTCCATGGACTACCACAATGAGCAGTTCTTC.

This clonotype turned up a few times. CDR3 bases: TGTGCCAGCAGGCCAATCAGCTTTGGTAGCTATGGCTACACCTTC. It codes for CASRPISFGSYGYTF. V usage is TRBV27 and J usage is TRBJ1-2; D is undetermined. Germline CDR1 and CDR2: MNHEY and SMNVEV (reference sequence). This CDR3 has 15 amino acids. V gave up 6 bases and J gave up 4 bases, with 18 bases separating them.

This clonotype was seen ten or more times. This chain connects TRBV7-9 to TRBJ1-1; D not certain. There are 14 residues in the CDR3. CDR1 and CDR2 (germline): SEHNR, FQNEAQ (reference sequence). Trimming shortened V by 11 bases and J by 2 bases, and 18 bases separated the two germline ends. The CDR3 protein is CAGSLAAINTEAFF. CDR3 DNA: TGTGCCGGCTCTTTGGCGGCTATAAACACTGAAGCTTTCTTT.

This clonotype was seen many times. The chain couples TRBV6-1 to TRBJ2-2; 9 nucleotides agree with TRBD2. With V trimmed by 5 bases and J by 4 bases, 11 bases remained unmatched. From germline, CDR1 is MNHNS and CDR2 SASEGT. The CDR3 is 17 residues long. For the CDR3, the DNA is TGTGCCAGCAGTCTATGGGGGGGGACTAGCAGCACCGGGGAGCTGTTTTTT. It is translated as CASSLWGGTSSTGELFF.

The chain's CDR3 is CASSESLGRGPYEQYF. CDR3 bases: TGTGCCAGCAGTGAAAGCCTGGGCAGGGGCCCCTACGAGCAGTACTTC. The chain couples TRBV6-1 to TRBJ2-7; D is perhaps TRBD1 (6 bases). Germline values: CDR1 MNHNS, CDR2 SASEGT. CDR3 size: 16 residues. V lost 2 bases, J lost 2 bases, and 16 bases lay in between.

Many counts were recorded for this clonotype. The chain carries TRBV27 and TRBJ1-2; 10 bases are shared with TRBD1. This CDR3 region has 14 residues. Trimming at V came to 1 base and at J to 8 bases, leaving 4 bases not matched to a gene. Germline V gene sequence: CDR1 MNHEY, CDR2 SMNVEV (reference sequence). In DNA form, the CDR3 reads TGTGCCAGCAGTTTATTGGGGACAGGGGACGGCTACACCTTC. Translation gives CASSLLGTGDGYTF.

This chain connects TRBV7-3 to TRBJ2-2, with TRBD2 identical over 9 bases. The V gene's germline CDR1 is SGHTA and CDR2 FQGTGA. The CDR3 consists of 14 residues. V shed 5 bases, J shed 6 bases, and the junction held 4 bases outside the gene matches. The CDR3 sequence: CASSPGTSPGELFF. The CDR3 bases are TGTGCCAGCAGCCCCGGGACTAGCCCCGGGGAGCTGTTTTTT.

This clonotype was detected a few times. The rearrangement uses TRBV6-4 and TRBJ2-7; D unclear. Between the trimmed V and J ends, which lost 0 bases and 3 bases, there was a span of 9 bases. Per the germline V gene, CDR1 is MRHNA and CDR2 is SNTAGT. This CDR3 has 14 amino acids. CDR3 sequence (DNA): TGTGCCAGCAGTGACTCCCTGGGGTTCTACGAGCAGTACTTC. This codes for CASSDSLGFYEQYF.

This clonotype was counted many times. The chain carries TRBV20-1 and TRBJ2-7, with 7 bases lining up with TRBD1. There are 14 residues in the CDR3. J lost 2 bases, V lost 3 bases, and 7 bases had no gene match. Germline loops: CDR1 DFQATT, CDR2 SNEGSKA (reference sequence). CDR3 in DNA: TGCAGTGCTAGCGACAGGGTGAGGGCCTACGAGCAGTACTTC. Its protein product is CSASDRVRAYEQYF.

This clonotype was recorded a few times. V and J are TRBV29-1 and TRBJ2-7; no reliable D call. The CDR3 is 12 amino acids. Germline V gene sequence: CDR1 SQVTM, CDR2 ANQGSEA. The V and J ends lost 0 bases and 4 bases respectively, with 7 bases between them. The CDR3 loop is CSVEDQGYEQYF. The CDR3 nucleotides read TGCAGCGTTGAAGATCAAGGTTACGAGCAGTACTTC.

The CDR3: CASSVGRGTPEREQYF. DNA of the CDR3: TGTGCCAGCAGCGTAGGACGTGGGACTCCAGAACGCGAGCAGTACTTC. The chain carries TRBV9 and TRBJ2-7; a weak D match, TRBD2 (6 bases). Trimming pared 0 bases from V and 6 bases from J, leaving 19 bases between. CDR3 length equals 16 residues. Germline V gene lookup returns CDR1 SGDLS and CDR2 YYNGEE.

This clonotype showed up just a few times. The chain couples TRBV7-9 to TRBJ2-4; D gene unclear. This CDR3 has 18 residues. CDR1 is SEHNR, CDR2 FQNEAQ, per germline (reference sequence). The ends were cut back, 5 bases at V and 0 bases at J, with 20 bases in the middle. DNA for the CDR3: TGTGCCAGCAGCCTAACCAACCAGCTACTCCTAGCCAAAAACATTCAGTACTTC. Translation gives CASSLTNQLLLAKNIQYF.

This clonotype was found many times. The CDR3, as DNA: TGTGCCAGCGACCCCGGACTCTACTCCTACGAGCAGTACTTC. This encodes CASDPGLYSYEQYF. The gene calls are TRBV2 and TRBJ2-7; possible D gene TRBD2, 5 bases. CDR1 and CDR2 from the germline V gene are SNHLY and FYNNEI. The V end was cut by 8 bases, the J end by 0 bases, with 14 bases between. CDR3 length equals 14 residues.

This clonotype was seen repeatedly, ten times or more. The chain carries TRBV7-2 and TRBJ2-5; the D gene is possibly TRBD2 (7 bases). Germline CDR1 reads SGHTA; CDR2 reads FQGNSA. V was cut by 3 bases and J by 2 bases, with 10 bases left in between. The CDR3 length is 14 residues. This CDR3 reads CASSFGGAQETQYF. In DNA, the CDR3 is TGTGCCAGCAGCTTTGGGGGGGCTCAAGAGACCCAGTACTTC.

In this sample, this clonotype turned up many times. The rearrangement links TRBV30 to TRBJ2-1; 8 bases are a match to TRBD2. Per germline, CDR1 GTSNPN and CDR2 SVGIG (reference sequence). V was pared by 6 bases and J by 3 bases, with 10 bases of the junction left unmatched. This CDR3 is built from 15 residues. The CDR3: CACRWTAGGYNEQFF. DNA for the CDR3: TGTGCCTGTAGGTGGACGGCGGGAGGCTACAATGAGCAGTTCTTC.

This clonotype has just a few counts. This may come from a read error, since a much larger clone is one base off. The J gene is TRBJ2-7, the V gene TRBV28, with D tentatively TRBD1 (6 bases). Germline CDR1 is MDHEN and CDR2 is SYDVKM. Trimming stripped 6 bases from V and 5 bases from J, with 17 bases between. This CDR3 contains 14 residues. As DNA, the CDR3 is TGTGCCAGCAGGAGGCAGACAGGCCGGGACGAGCAGTACGTC. Amino acids: CASRRQTGRDEQYV.